This T cell receptor beta chain was documented in a study of T cells in Graves' hyperthyroidism and ophthalmopathy. The investigators amplified TCR beta CDR3 regions from RNA transcripts. The TCR CDR3 was amplified in a first-round RT-PCR using the HTBI primer set. TCRdb reprocessed the multiplex PCR reads with MiXCR, giving one entry per CDR3 protein. Found here are approximately 500,000 distinct CDR3 sequences, approximately 44% of them singletons; the top ten hold 7.5% to 8.5%. The CDR3 length is 13 residues. Germline-derived CDR1 and CDR2 are SGHAT and FQNNGV. V was cut by 0 bases and J by 6 bases, with 8 bases left in between. This clonotype was detected many times.

The source of this sequence is a woman younger than 35 with Graves' hyperthyroidism. The chain is built from TRBV11-2 and TRBJ1-2; D gene unclear. Sample: peripheral blood or thyroid tissue (not recorded which). The CDR3 loop reads CASSLDRANGYTF. The DNA of the CDR3 is TGTGCCAGCAGCTTAGATAGGGCCAATGGCTACACCTTC.